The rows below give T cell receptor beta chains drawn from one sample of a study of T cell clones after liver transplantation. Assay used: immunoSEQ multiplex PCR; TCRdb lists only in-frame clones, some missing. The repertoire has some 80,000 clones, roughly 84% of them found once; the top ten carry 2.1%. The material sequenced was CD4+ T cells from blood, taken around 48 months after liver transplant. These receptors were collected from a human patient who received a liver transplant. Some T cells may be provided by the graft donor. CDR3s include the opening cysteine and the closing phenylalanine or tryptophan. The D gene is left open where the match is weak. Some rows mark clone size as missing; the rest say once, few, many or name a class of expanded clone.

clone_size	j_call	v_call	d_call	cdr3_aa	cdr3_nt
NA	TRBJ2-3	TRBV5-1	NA	CASSLGESSTDTQYF	TGCGCCAGCAGCTTGGGAGAATCTAGCACAGATACGCAGTATTTT
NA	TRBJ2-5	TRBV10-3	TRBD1	CATRDRGAGETQYF	TGTGCCACCCGGGACAGGGGAGCCGGAGAGACCCAGTACTTC
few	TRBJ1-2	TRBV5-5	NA	CASSGRRQTEYGYTF	TGTGCCAGCAGCGGGAGACGACAGACGGAATATGGCTACACCTTC
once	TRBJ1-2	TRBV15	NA	CATSRDKAYGYTF	TGTGCCACCAGCAGAGATAAAGCTTATGGCTACACCTTC
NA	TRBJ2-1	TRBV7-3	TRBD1	CASSADRGDYNEQFF	TGTGCCAGCAGCGCCGACAGGGGCGACTACAATGAGCAGTTCTTC
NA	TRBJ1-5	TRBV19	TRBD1	CASSIVQGGDSNQPQHF	TGTGCCAGTAGTATAGTTCAGGGGGGTGATAGCAATCAGCCCCAGCATTTT
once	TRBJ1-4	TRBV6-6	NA	CASRQSTNEKLFF	TGTGCCAGCCGACAGTCAACTAATGAAAAACTGTTTTTT
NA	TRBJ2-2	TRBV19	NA	CASSIDGRTGELFF	TGTGCCAGTAGTATAGATGGAAGGACCGGGGAGCTGTTTTTT
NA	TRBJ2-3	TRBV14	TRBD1	CASSPLGRQGSTDTQYF	TGTGCCAGCAGCCCGCTGGGGCGACAGGGGAGCACAGATACGCAGTATTTT
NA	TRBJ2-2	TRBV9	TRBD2	CASSALVRGGTGELFF	TGTGCCAGCAGCGCCCTCGTCCGGGGGGGGACCGGGGAGCTGTTTTTT
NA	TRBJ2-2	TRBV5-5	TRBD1	CASSLAGQGVTGELFF	TGTGCCAGCAGCTTGGCAGGACAGGGGGTGACCGGGGAGCTGTTTTTT
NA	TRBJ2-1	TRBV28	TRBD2	CASRTGTSGRSGNEQFF	TGTGCCAGCAGGACCGGGACTAGCGGGAGGTCAGGCAATGAGCAGTTCTTC
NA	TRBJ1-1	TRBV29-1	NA	CSVDRYEAEAFF	TGCAGCGTTGACAGGTACGAAGCTGAAGCTTTCTTT
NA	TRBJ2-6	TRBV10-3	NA	CASSGSGANVLTF	TGTGCCTCGTCTGGTTCTGGGGCCAACGTCCTGACTTTC
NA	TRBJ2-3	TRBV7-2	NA	CASSPSLATDTQYF	TGTGCCAGCAGCCCAAGTCTAGCTACAGATACGCAGTATTTT
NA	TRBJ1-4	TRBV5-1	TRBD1	CASSLAGQGASEKLFF	TGCGCCAGCAGCTTGGCAGGACAGGGCGCTTCGGAAAAACTGTTTTTT
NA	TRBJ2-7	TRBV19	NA	CASSIDVVADEQYF	TGTGCCAGTAGTATAGATGTAGTGGCGGACGAGCAGTACTTC
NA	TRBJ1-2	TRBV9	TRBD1	CASSVVGGTGSMGYGYTF	TGTGCCAGCAGCGTAGTAGGTGGGACAGGGAGCATGGGCTATGGCTACACCTTC
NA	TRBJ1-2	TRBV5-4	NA	CASSLQPGTGGYTF	TGTGCCAGCAGCTTACAACCAGGGACGGGTGGCTACACCTTC
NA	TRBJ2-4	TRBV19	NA	CASNGVAKNIQYF	TGTGCCAGTAATGGCGTAGCCAAAAACATTCAGTACTTC
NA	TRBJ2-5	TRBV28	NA	CASTGEETQYF	TGTGCCAGCACAGGGGAAGAGACCCAGTACTTC
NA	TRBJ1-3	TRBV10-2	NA	CASSEAAASGNTIYF	TGCGCCAGCAGTGAGGCGGCAGCCTCTGGAAACACCATATATTTT
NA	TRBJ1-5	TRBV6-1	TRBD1	CASSRGPQPQHF	TGTGCCAGCAGCAGGGGGCCCCAGCCCCAGCATTTT
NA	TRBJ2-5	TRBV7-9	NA	CASSLGVGQETQYF	TGTGCCAGCAGCTTAGGAGTGGGACAAGAGACCCAGTACTTC
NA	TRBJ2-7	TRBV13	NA	CASSFTGISHEQYF	TGTGCCAGCAGCTTTACAGGGATTAGCCACGAGCAGTACTTC
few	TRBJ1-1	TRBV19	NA	CASSMGGGIGRNEAFF	TGTGCCAGTAGTATGGGGGGCGGAATAGGTAGAAATGAAGCTTTCTTT
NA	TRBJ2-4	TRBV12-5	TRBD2	CASGRIAGLPHDKNIQYF	TGTGCTAGTGGGCGAATAGCGGGGCTACCCCATGACAAAAACATTCAGTACTTC
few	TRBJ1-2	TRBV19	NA	CASSHRNGYTF	TGTGCCAGTAGCCACAGGAACGGCTACACCTTC